This T cell receptor beta chain was obtained from a study of CD8 T cells in ankylosing spondylitis. The study's findings and limits: Disease-linked clones proved CD8+ and comparatively uncommon in peripheral blood. Blood from ankylosing spondylitis patients appeared to carry a characteristic roughly 8-variant TCR beta motif. Enrichment of disease-linked clones was reportedly significant in matched ankylosing spondylitis synovial fluid. Some motif variants were previously reported in reactive arthritis synovial fluid and blood.

This clonotype was seen many times. The antigen is unknown. TCRdb re-called the 5' RACE reads with MiXCR, one entry per CDR3 protein. The sample records approximately 220,000 distinct CDR3 sequences, around 24% being singletons. Sequenced sample: blood, either unsorted or a sorted T cell fraction (not recorded which). This clonotype was sampled from a male donor with ankylosing spondylitis or in good health (not recorded which).

The CDR3 sequence: CASSFTGLRYEQYF. CDR3 DNA sequence: TGTGCCAGCAGCTTCACGGGCTTACGCTACGAGCAGTACTTC. The chain employs TRBV7-2 and TRBJ2-7; D remains unclear. The CDR3 length is 14 residues. The germline gives CDR1 SGHTA, CDR2 FQGNSA. With 3 bases removed from V and 3 bases from J, the gap between germline ends came to 12 bases.